The 29 T cell receptor beta chains reported below all come from one sample, sequenced in a study of Ad26.COV2.S vaccination and SARS-CoV-2 variants. Sequencing was performed with immunoSEQ multiplex PCR; in TCRdb, only in-frame clones are kept and a portion is missing. The sample has fewer than 900,000 clones; around 90% are singletons. The treatment denotes: around 19 received Ad26.COV2.S at low or high dose, single or two shots; 5 received placebo; per-sample allocation not given. All samples were drawn on day 63, counting from the first vaccine or placebo injection. This specimen consisted of peripheral blood, obtained in a trial of Ad26.COV2.S vaccine versus placebo. The source is a person aged 18-60 years who received the Ad26.COV2.S COVID-19 vaccine or a placebo.

This chain connects TRBV5-1 to TRBJ2-2; 7 bases map to TRBD2. Germline CDR1 is SGHRS and CDR2 is YFSETQ. The CDR3 has 14 residues. Unmatched junction bases numbered 5, after V lost 5 bases and J lost 4 bases. CDR3 DNA sequence: TGCGCCAGCAGGGGGGGGGTCCCCACCGGGGAGCTGTTTTTT. It translates to CASRGGVPTGELFF.

This rearrangement joins TRBV7-3 to TRBJ1-1; no firm D call. Germline lookup yields CDR1 SGHTA and CDR2 FQGTGA. The V end was cut by 2 bases, the J end by 3 bases, with 16 bases between. There are 16 residues in the CDR3. As DNA, the CDR3 is TGTGCCAGCAGCTTACTTCCAGCTAGCGAGGACACTGAAGCTTTCTTT. Encoded protein: CASSLLPASEDTEAFF.

This clone came up once. The chain links TRBV11-2 to TRBJ2-3; 9 bases map to TRBD1. With V trimmed by 4 bases and J by 5 bases, 13 bases remained unmatched. The CDR3 totals 17 residues. The germline gives CDR1 SGHAT, CDR2 FQNNGV. CDR3 DNA: TGTGCCAGCAGCTCATGGCGGGACAGGGCAGGTCGAGATACGCAGTATTTT. Its translation is CASSSWRDRAGRDTQYF.

J is TRBJ1-1 and V is TRBV7-2, with TRBD1 as a possible D gene (6 bases). The CDR3 is 18 amino acids. In germline, CDR1 is SGHTA, CDR2 FQGNSA. Trimming removed 6 bases from V and 0 bases from J, with 23 bases in between. This CDR3 is CASRNRQDTSKVNTEAFF. CDR3 nucleotide sequence: TGTGCCAGCAGAAATCGACAGGACACCTCTAAGGTGAACACTGAAGCTTTCTTT.

The chain recombines TRBV15 with TRBJ2-2, with TRBD1 matching 7 bases. In germline, CDR1 is LNHNV, CDR2 YYDKDF (reference sequence). The ends lost 6 bases at V and 3 bases at J; junction bases unmatched: 4. This CDR3 comprises 14 residues. The DNA for the CDR3 is TGTGCCACCAGTTACCAGGGGGACACCGGGGAGCTGTTTTTT. It translates to CATSYQGDTGELFF.

This sequence joins TRBV6-4 and TRBJ2-1, with TRBD2 matching over 8 bases. V shed 8 bases and J 6 bases; nucleotides not matched to a gene: 9. The CDR3 is 14 amino acids. The germline gives CDR1 MRHNA, CDR2 SNTAGT. CDR3 protein: CASGTGTSVNEQFF. DNA for the CDR3: TGTGCCAGCGGGACCGGGACTAGTGTCAATGAGCAGTTCTTC.

The chain combines TRBV9 with TRBJ2-7; 9 nucleotides agree with TRBD1. Losses at the gene ends were 0 bases for V and 5 bases for J; bases not matched to a gene: 6. There are 15 residues in the CDR3. Germline V CDR1 and CDR2: SGDLS, YYNGEE. The CDR3 sequence is CASSVAVGQGHEQYF. CDR3 nucleotide sequence: TGTGCCAGCAGCGTAGCTGTGGGACAGGGCCACGAGCAGTACTTC.

This sequence joins TRBV12-3 or TRBV12-4 and TRBJ1-6; possible D gene TRBD1, 6 bases. V lost 5 bases and J 16 bases, leaving 15 bases between the germline ends. The CDR3 has 12 residues. Written as DNA, the CDR3 is TGTGCCAGCAGTCCGGGGGGGGGCCCACTCCACTTT. As protein: CASSPGGGPLHF.

Points on this clone: Other nucleotide sequences in the sample specify the same CDR3. J is TRBJ2-3 and V is TRBV7-3; TRBD1 or TRBD2 may be the D gene (5 bases each). The CDR3 consists of 14 residues. Trimming cost V 6 bases and J 1 base, with 11 bases left between them. CDR1 and CDR2 from the germline V gene are SGHTA and FQGTGA. CDR3 loop: CASSSGPGTDTQYF. CDR3 DNA: TGTGCCAGCAGTTCGGGACCCGGCACAGATACGCAGTATTTT.

The chain has TRBV6-2 or TRBV6-3 and TRBJ2-3; D gene unclear. The CDR3 loop spans 14 amino acids. The germline V gene encodes CDR1 MNHEY and CDR2 SVGEGT. Between the trimmed V and J ends, which lost 2 bases and 6 bases, there was a span of 12 bases. CDR3 residues: CASSYPPQKDTQYF. The CDR3, as DNA: TGTGCCAGCAGTTACCCTCCCCAGAAGGATACGCAGTATTTT.

CDR3 sequence: CASSIRRTDSNQPQHF. The CDR3 DNA sequence: TGTGCCAGTAGTATACGGAGGACAGATAGCAATCAGCCCCAGCATTTT. The chain recombines TRBV19 with TRBJ1-5, with D possibly matching TRBD1 (6 bases). This CDR3 is built from 16 residues. The germline V gene encodes CDR1 LNHDA and CDR2 SQIVND (reference sequence). The V end was cut by 2 bases, the J end by 0 bases, with 11 bases between.

This chain connects TRBV3-1 (or the pseudogene TRBV3-2) to TRBJ2-3, with D perhaps matching TRBD2 (5 bases). The CDR3 extends over 15 amino acids. Per the germline V gene, CDR1 is LGHDT and CDR2 is YNNKEL (reference sequence). Trimming removed 0 bases from V and 0 bases from J, with 7 bases in between. The CDR3 nucleotides are TGTGCCAGCAGCCAAGAAGCGGCTAGCACAGATACGCAGTATTTT. Translating it yields CASSQEAASTDTQYF.

The V and J genes are TRBV11-3 and TRBJ2-1, with 7 bases matching TRBD2. The junction had 10 bases not matched to a gene; V was cut back by 0 bases and J by 2 bases. CDR1 and CDR2 (germline): SGHNT, YENEEA. The CDR3 length is 18 residues. For the CDR3, the DNA is TGTGCCAGCAGCTTAGAGAGCCCCTCTAGCGGAGCCTACAATGAGCAGTTCTTC. Translating gives CASSLESPSSGAYNEQFF.

This clone has a single count. The chain uses TRBV11-2 and TRBJ1-1; the D gene is possibly TRBD1 (6 bases). The CDR3 consists of 15 residues. CDR1 SGHAT and CDR2 FQNNGV come from the germline V gene. V gave up 3 bases and J gave up 4 bases, with 15 bases separating them. CDR3 loop: CASSLGDKKLTEAFF. The CDR3 DNA reads as TGTGCCAGCAGCTTGGGGGACAAAAAGCTCACTGAAGCTTTCTTT.

This chain joins TRBV6-5 and TRBJ2-7, with D maybe TRBD2 (5 bases). Trimming took off 8 bases at V and 4 bases at J, with 18 bases between the two ends. The CDR3 is 14 residues long. The V gene's germline CDR1 is MNHEY and CDR2 SVGAGI. For the CDR3, the DNA is TGTGCCAGCCGTAACGAGGGAACCGAATACGAGCAGTACTTC. As protein: CASRNEGTEYEQYF.

The CDR3 region is CASSKVPPAGETGQYF. The CDR3 nucleotides are TGTGCCAGCAGCAAAGTTCCCCCGGCGGGAGAAACGGGCCAGTACTTC. The chain couples TRBV21-1 to TRBJ2-5; the table names TRBD2, a call not compared with the DNA. TRBV21-1 is labeled a pseudogene. This CDR3 is 16 amino acids long.

This clone has just a few counts. The chain couples TRBV30 to TRBJ1-1, with unresolved D. This CDR3 has 12 residues. V was pared by 3 bases and J by 4 bases, with 9 bases between. Germline lookup yields CDR1 GTSNPN and CDR2 SVGIG (reference sequence). CDR3 coding DNA: TGTGCCTGGAGCGGGGAGATCACTGAAGCTTTCTTT. Its protein product is CAWSGEITEAFF.

This sequence joins TRBV5-1 and TRBJ2-2; D not certain. Germline V lookup: CDR1 SGHRS, CDR2 YFSETQ. The CDR3 covers 15 residues. V lost 0 bases and J lost 6, with 12 bases in between. The CDR3 DNA is TGCGCCAGCAGCTTGGAGCTAATGGGATCCGGGGAGCTGTTTTTT. Residues: CASSLELMGSGELFF.

This rearrangement joins TRBV24-1 to TRBJ2-2; perhaps TRBD1 as D (5 bases). This CDR3 has 14 residues. The germline CDR1 and CDR2 sequences are KGHDR and SFDVKD. Trimming pared 9 bases from V and 1 base from J, leaving 11 bases between. CDR3 amino acids: CATGSRENTGELFF. The CDR3 DNA follows: TGTGCCACCGGATCCAGGGAGAACACCGGGGAGCTGTTTTTT.

This clone came up once. V and J are TRBV29-1 and TRBJ2-7; D unclear. The CDR3 is 13 residues long. The V end was cut by 6 bases, the J end by 6 bases, with 18 bases between. CDR1 is SQVTM and CDR2 is ANQGSEA in the germline V gene. CDR3 coding DNA: TGCAGCGTCTCCGAGGTCCAGCCATTCGAGCAGTACTTC. Translated, it gives CSVSEVQPFEQYF.

The chain carries TRBV7-2 and TRBJ1-5, with D perhaps TRBD1 (6 bases). With 5 bases removed from V and 0 bases from J, the gap between germline ends came to 14 bases. The length of the CDR3 is 16 residues. Germline V lookup: CDR1 SGHTA, CDR2 FQGNSA. The CDR3: CASSAWDTGSNQPQHF. In DNA, the CDR3 is TGTGCCAGCAGCGCTTGGGACACAGGTAGCAATCAGCCCCAGCATTTT.

The gene calls are TRBV9 and TRBJ2-7, with TRBD1 matching 9 bases. The length of the CDR3 is 16 residues. V shed 0 bases, J shed 6 bases, and the junction held 10 bases outside the gene matches. The germline CDR1 and CDR2 sequences are SGDLS and YYNGEE. CDR3 sequence (DNA): TGTGCCAGCAGCGTAGGACCACAGGGGGCGGGTGGCGAGCAGTACTTC. Protein product: CASSVGPQGAGGEQYF.

Comments on this clone: This sample also contains other DNA sequences that code for the same CDR3. This chain links TRBV15 with TRBJ1-5; D call uncertain. V lost 2 bases to trimming and J lost 3 bases, with 2 bases between them. The CDR3 is made up of 12 amino acids. CDR1 is LNHNV and CDR2 is YYDKDF in the germline V gene (reference sequence). The CDR3 protein is CATSRSNQPQHF. CDR3 DNA: TGTGCCACCAGCAGATCCAATCAGCCCCAGCATTTT. Drawing the rest from reference TRBV15 and TRBJ1-5, the complete variable domain is DAMVIQNPRYQVTQFGKPVTLSCSQTLNHNVMYWYQQKSSQAPKLLFHYYDKDFNNEADTPDNFQSRRPNTSFCFLDIRSPGLGDTAMYLCATSRSNQPQHFGDGTRLSIL.

The rearrangement links TRBV27 to TRBJ1-2; D uncertain. V was pared by 3 bases and J by 1 base, with 12 bases between. Per the germline V gene, CDR1 is MNHEY and CDR2 is SMNVEV (reference sequence). The CDR3 has 15 residues. The DNA of the CDR3 is TGTGCCAGCAGTTTTGGAGCAGATTATAACTATGGCTACACCTTC. It is translated as CASSFGADYNYGYTF.

Only one count was recorded for this clone. The sample has other DNA sequences that encode this CDR3 too. The genes are TRBV18 and TRBJ2-7; D perhaps matches TRBD1 (8 bases). Per the germline V gene, CDR1 is KGHSH and CDR2 is LQKENI. Trimming stripped 2 bases from V and 2 bases from J, with 13 bases between. The CDR3 runs 15 residues. The CDR3 DNA reads as TGTGCCAGCTCACCAGCACAGGGGGGGACCTACGAGCAGTACTTC. It codes for CASSPAQGGTYEQYF.

The chain employs TRBV3-1 (or the pseudogene TRBV3-2) and TRBJ2-1; D is unresolved. Trimming removed 4 bases at V and 0 bases at J, with 10 bases between. The CDR3 runs to 15 residues. CDR1 is LGHDT and CDR2 is YNNKEL in the germline V gene (reference sequence). CDR3 sequence: CASSPAPGSYNEQFF. In DNA, the CDR3 is TGTGCCAGCAGCCCTGCACCAGGCTCCTACAATGAGCAGTTCTTC.

The rearrangement uses TRBV6-5 and TRBJ2-7, with 7 bases that match TRBD1. V gave up 6 bases and J gave up 1 base; unmatched junction bases: 6. Germline CDR1 reads MNHEY; CDR2 reads SVGAGI. CDR3 length: 14 amino acids. CDR3 bases: TGTGCCAGCAGGTGGGGACAGCTTTCCTACGAGCAGTACTTC. It translates to CASRWGQLSYEQYF.

In its sample, this clone was seen once. CDR3 DNA sequence: TGTGCCAGTAGTATAGAAGGCAGACTCGACTACACCTTC. This sequence encodes CASSIEGRLDYTF. V is TRBV19 and J is TRBJ1-2; D unresolved. The CDR3 sequence is 13 residues long. CDR1 and CDR2 from the germline V gene are LNHDA and SQIVND (reference sequence). The V end was cut by 0 bases, the J end by 10 bases, with 12 bases between.

The chain employs TRBV30 and TRBJ2-1, with a weak D call TRBD2 (6 bases). CDR1 is GTSNPN, CDR2 SVGIG, per germline (reference sequence). The CDR3 runs to 14 residues. Trimming shortened V by 0 bases and J by 3 bases, and 9 bases separated the two germline ends. CDR3 nucleotides: TGTGCCTGGAGTGTACGGGGAGGCTACAATGAGCAGTTCTTC. Translating gives CAWSVRGGYNEQFF.